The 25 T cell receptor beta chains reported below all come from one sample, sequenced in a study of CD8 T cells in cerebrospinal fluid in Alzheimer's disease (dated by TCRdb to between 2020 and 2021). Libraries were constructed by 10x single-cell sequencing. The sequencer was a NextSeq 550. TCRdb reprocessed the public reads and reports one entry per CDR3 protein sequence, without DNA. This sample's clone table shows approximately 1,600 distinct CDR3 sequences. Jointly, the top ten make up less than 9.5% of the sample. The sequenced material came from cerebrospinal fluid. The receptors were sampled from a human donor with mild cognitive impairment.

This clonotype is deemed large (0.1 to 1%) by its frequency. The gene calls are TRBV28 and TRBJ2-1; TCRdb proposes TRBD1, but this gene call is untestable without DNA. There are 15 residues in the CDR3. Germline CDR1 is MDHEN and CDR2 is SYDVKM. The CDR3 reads CASSSPEDRPNEQFF.

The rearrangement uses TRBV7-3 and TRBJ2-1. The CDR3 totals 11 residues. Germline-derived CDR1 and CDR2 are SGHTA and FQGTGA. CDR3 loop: CASSGNNEQFF.

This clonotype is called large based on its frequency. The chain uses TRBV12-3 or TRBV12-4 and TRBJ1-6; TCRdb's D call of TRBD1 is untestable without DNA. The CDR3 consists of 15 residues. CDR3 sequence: CASSLEGQRNSPLHF.

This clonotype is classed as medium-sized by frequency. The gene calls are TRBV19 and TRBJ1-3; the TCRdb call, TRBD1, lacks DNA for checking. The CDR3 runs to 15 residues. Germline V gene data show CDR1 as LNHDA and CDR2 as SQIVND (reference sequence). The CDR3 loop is CASSTQGSTGNTIYF.

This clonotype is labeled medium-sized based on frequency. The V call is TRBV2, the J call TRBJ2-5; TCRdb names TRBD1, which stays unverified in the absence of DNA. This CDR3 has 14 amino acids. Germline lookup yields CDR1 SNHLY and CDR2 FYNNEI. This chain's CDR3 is CASSSGQGIETQYF.

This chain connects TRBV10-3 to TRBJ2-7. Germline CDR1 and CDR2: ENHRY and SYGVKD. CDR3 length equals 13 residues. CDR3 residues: CAISALGWHEQYF.

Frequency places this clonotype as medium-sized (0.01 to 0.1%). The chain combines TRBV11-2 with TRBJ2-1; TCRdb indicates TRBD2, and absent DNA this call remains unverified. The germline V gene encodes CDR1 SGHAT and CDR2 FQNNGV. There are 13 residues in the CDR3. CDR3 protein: CASSGGTLDEQFF.

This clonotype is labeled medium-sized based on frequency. The CDR3 loop reads CASSHEQGGGMNTEAFF. This rearrangement joins TRBV3-1 to TRBJ1-1; TCRdb gives TRBD1 as the D gene, but with no DNA this cannot be confirmed. This CDR3 has 17 residues. Per the germline V gene, CDR1 is LGHDT and CDR2 is YNNKEL (reference sequence). Based on the CDR3 plus reference TRBV3-1 and TRBJ1-1, the full variable domain is DTAVSQTPKYLVTQMGNDKSIKCEQNLGHDTMYWYKQDSKKFLKIMFSYNNKELIINETVPNRFSPKSPDKAHLNLHINSLELGDSAVYFCASSHEQGGGMNTEAFFGQGTRLTVV.

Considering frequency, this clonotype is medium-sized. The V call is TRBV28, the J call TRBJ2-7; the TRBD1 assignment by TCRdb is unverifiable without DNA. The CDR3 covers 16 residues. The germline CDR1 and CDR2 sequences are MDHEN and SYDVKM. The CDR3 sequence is CASRPKRGQGLYEQYF.

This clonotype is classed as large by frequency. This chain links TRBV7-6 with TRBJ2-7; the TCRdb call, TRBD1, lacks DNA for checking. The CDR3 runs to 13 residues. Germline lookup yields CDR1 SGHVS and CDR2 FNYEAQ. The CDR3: CATSPAGRDEQYF.

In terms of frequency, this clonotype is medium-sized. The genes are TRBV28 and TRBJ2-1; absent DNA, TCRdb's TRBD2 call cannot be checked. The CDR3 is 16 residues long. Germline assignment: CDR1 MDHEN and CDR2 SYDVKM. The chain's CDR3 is CASSSRTVSSYNEQFF.

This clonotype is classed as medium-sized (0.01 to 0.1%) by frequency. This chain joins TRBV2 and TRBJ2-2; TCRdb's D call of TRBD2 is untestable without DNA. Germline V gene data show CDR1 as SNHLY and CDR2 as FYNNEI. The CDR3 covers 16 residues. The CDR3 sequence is CASSEAASGTTGELFF.

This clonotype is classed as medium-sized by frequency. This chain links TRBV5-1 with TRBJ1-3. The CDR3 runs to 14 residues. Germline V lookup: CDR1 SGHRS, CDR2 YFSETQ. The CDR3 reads CASSPGSSGNTIYF.

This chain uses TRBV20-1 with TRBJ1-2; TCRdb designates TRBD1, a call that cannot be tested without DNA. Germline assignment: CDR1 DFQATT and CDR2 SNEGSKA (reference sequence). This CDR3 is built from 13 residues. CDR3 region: CSASPRDNYGYTF.

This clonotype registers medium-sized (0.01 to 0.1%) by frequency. CDR3 loop: CASSPVSGNTGELFF. The chain carries TRBV6-5 and TRBJ2-2; checking the TCRdb D call of TRBD1 is not possible without DNA. CDR3 length: 15 amino acids. Germline V gene sequence: CDR1 MNHEY, CDR2 SVGAGI.

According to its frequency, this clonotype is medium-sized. CDR3: CASSHATTGGSTDTQYF. The gene calls are TRBV4-1 and TRBJ2-3; TCRdb's D call, TRBD1, is unchecked because there is no DNA. CDR3 length: 17 residues. The germline gives CDR1 MGHRA, CDR2 YSYEKL.

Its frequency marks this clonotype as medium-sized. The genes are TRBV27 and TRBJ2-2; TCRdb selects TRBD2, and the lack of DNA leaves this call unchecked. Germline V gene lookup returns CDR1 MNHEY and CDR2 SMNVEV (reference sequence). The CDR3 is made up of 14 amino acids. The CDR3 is CASGTPLETGELFF.

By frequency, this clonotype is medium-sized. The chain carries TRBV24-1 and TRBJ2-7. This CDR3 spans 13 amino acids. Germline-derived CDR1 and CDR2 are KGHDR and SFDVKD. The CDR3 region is CATSDSSSYEQYF.

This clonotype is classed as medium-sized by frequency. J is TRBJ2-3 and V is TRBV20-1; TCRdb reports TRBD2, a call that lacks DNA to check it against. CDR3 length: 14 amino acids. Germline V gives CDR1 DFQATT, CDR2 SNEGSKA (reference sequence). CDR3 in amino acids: CSASEGGSTDTQYF.

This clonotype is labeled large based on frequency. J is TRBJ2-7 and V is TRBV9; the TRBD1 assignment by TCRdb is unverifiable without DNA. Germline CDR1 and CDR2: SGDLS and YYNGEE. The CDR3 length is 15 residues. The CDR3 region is CASSVDDRGHYEQYF.

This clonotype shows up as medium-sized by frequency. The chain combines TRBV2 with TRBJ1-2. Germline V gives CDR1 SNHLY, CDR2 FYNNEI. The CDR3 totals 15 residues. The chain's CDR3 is CASSEVPTRGRGYTF.

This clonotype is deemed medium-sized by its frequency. The chain's CDR3 is CASRLAGGYNEQFF. The chain links TRBV5-1 to TRBJ2-1; TCRdb reports TRBD2, a call that lacks DNA to check it against. The CDR3 runs 14 residues. Germline loops: CDR1 SGHRS, CDR2 YFSETQ.

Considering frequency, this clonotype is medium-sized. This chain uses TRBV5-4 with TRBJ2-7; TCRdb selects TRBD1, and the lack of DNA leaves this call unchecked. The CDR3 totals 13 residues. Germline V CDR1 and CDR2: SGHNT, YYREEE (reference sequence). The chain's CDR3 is CASSVPSGAEQYF.

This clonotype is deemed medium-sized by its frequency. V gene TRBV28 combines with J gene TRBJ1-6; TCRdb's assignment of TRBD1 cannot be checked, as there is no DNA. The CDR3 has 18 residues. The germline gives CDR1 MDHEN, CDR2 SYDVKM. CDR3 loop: CASSSPLDRGLNNSPLHF.

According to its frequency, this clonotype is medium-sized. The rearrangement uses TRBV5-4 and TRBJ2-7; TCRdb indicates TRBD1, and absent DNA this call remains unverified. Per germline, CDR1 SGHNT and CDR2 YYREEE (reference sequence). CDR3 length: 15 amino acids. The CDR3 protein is CASSLGQGVYYEQYF.